The following is a T cell receptor beta chain sequence with its context. The target antigen is unknown. This sample was taken from a study of chemoradiotherapy in HPV16-positive cancers. Over chemoradiotherapy, repertoires were sampled more than once. V was cut by 3 bases and J by 5 bases, with 11 bases left in between. This CDR3 is 14 amino acids long. The V gene's germline CDR1 is SGHRS and CDR2 YFSETQ. Profiling relied on immunoSEQ multiplex PCR, and the TCRdb table lists in-frame clones only, not all of them. The table has fewer than 13,000 clones, about 86% seen once. General study points: Candidate HPV-specific clones and E7-related TCR motifs grew in tumor during treatment. For HPV16-positive patients, expanding HPV-responsive T cells associated with longer recurrence-free survival.

Here the sequenced sample was blood, taken from a patient who underwent chemoradiotherapy. The chain uses TRBV5-1 and TRBJ1-4; D may be TRBD1 (5 bases). This TCR came from a human donor with HPV-associated anogenital cancer. The CDR3 DNA follows: TGCGCCAGCAGCTGGGGGGACGGCAATGAAAAACTGTTTTTT. It translates to CASSWGDGNEKLFF.